The present T cell receptor beta chain was sequenced within a study of naive and memory T cell subsets. Separate alpha and beta amplification began at the second PCR step. Overall study findings and caveats: In naive cells, over 95% of TCR sequences were seen only once. A clonotype means one alpha or beta sequence, not an alpha/beta pair.

Details on this clonotype: Its antigen is not known.

V was shortened by 7 bases and J by 4 bases, with 16 bases between the two germline ends. The CDR3 extends over 14 amino acids. Germline values: CDR1 MNHNY, CDR2 SVGAGI (reference sequence). The beta constant-region primer was an equimolar mix of two oligonucleotides covering TRBC1 and TRBC2. Nested alpha and beta constant-region primers with the SP2 primer drove four PCR rounds on ligated cDNA. TCRdb redid the calling of the UMI-ligation and nested PCR reads with MiXCR, one entry per CDR3 protein. The sample lists around 110,000 distinct CDR3 sequences, roughly 36% seen once, with approximately 0.9% in the top ten.

V usage is TRBV6-6 and J usage is TRBJ1-1, with a tentative D call TRBD1 (5 bases). This receptor was taken from a human donor in good health. The sample consisted of central memory CD4+ T cells from blood. CDR3 loop: CASTPIQGITEAFF. For the CDR3, the DNA is TGTGCCAGCACCCCAATTCAGGGTATCACTGAAGCTTTCTTT.